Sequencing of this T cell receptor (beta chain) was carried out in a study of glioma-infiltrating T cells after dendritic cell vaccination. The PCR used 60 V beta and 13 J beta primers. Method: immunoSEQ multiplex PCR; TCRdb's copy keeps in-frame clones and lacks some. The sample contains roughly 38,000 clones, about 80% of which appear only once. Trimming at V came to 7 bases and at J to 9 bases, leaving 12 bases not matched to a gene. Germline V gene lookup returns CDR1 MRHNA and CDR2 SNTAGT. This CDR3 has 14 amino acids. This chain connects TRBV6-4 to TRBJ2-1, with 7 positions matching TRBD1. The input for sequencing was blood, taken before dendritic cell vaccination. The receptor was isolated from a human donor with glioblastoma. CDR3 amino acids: CASKMGSGGSEQFF. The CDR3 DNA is TGTGCCAGCAAAATGGGGTCAGGGGGAAGTGAGCAGTTCTTC.